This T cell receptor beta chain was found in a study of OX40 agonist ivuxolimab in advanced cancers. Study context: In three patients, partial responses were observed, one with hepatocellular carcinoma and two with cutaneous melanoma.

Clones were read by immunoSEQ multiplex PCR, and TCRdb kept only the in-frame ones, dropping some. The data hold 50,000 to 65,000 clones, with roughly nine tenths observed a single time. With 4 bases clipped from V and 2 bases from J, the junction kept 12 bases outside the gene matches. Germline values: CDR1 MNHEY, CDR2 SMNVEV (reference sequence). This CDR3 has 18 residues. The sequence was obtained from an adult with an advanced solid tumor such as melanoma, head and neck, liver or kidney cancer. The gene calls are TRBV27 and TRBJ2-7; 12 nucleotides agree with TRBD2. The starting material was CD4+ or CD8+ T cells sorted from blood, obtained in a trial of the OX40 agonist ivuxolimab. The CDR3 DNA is TGTGCCAGCAGTTCGCCGGGACTAGCGGGCCTGTTCCCCTACGAGCAGTACTTC. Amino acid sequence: CASSSPGLAGLFPYEQYF.